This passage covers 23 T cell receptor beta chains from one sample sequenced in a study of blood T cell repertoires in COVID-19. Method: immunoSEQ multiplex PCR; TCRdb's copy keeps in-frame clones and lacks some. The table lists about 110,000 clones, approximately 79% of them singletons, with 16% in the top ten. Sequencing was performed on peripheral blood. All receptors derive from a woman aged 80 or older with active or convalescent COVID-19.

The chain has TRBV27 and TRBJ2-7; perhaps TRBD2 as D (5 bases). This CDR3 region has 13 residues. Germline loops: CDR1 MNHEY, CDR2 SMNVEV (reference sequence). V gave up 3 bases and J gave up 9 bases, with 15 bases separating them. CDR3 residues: CASSLVVGVAQYF. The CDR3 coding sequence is TGTGCCAGCAGTTTGGTGGTCGGGGTAGCGCAGTACTTC.

The chain's CDR3 is CASSKTSGTGGLVAFF. The CDR3 nucleotides read TGTGCCAGTAGTAAGACATCCGGGACAGGGGGCTTAGTCGCTTTCTTT. The chain has TRBV19 and TRBJ1-1; 12 bases are a match to TRBD1. Germline V gene sequence: CDR1 LNHDA, CDR2 SQIVND (reference sequence). The CDR3 spans 16 residues. After removal of 4 bases from V and 11 bases from J, the junction contained 14 bases not matched to a gene.

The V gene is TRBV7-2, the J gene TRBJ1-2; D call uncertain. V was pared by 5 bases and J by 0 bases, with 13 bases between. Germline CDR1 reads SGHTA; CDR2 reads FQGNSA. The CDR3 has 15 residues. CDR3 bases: TGTGCCAGCAGCCCCCGGGGAGAACCTAACTATGGCTACACCTTC. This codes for CASSPRGEPNYGYTF.

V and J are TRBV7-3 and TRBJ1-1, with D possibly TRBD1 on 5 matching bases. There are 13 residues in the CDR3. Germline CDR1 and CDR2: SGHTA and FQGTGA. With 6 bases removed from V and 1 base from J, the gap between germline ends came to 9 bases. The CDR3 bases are TGTGCCAGCAGTCGACAGCGGAACACTGAAGCTTTCTTT. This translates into CASSRQRNTEAFF.

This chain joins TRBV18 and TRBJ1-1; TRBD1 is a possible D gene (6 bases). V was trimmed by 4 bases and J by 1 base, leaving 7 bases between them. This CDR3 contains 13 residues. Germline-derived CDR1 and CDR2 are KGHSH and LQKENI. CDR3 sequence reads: CASSLDRNTEAFF. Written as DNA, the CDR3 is TGTGCCAGCTCACTGGACAGGAACACTGAAGCTTTCTTT. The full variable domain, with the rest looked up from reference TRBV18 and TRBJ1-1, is NAGVMQNPRHLVRRRGQEARLRCSPMKGHSHVYWYRQLPEEGLKFMVYLQKENIIDESGMPKERFSAEFPKEGPSILRIQQVVRGDSAAYFCASSLDRNTEAFFGQGTRLTVV.

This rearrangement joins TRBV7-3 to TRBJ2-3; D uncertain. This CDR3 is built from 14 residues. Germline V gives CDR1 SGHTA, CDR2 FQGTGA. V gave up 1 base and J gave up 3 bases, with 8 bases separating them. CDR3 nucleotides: TGTGCCAGCAGCTTAATCGGCGGAACAGATACGCAGTATTTT. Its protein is CASSLIGGTDTQYF.

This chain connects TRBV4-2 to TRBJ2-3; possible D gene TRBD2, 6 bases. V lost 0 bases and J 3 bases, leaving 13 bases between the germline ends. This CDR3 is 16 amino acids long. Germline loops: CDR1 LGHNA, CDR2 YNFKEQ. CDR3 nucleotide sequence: TGTGCCAGCAGCCAAGATTGGGGAGGAGCTACAGATACGCAGTATTTT. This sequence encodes CASSQDWGGATDTQYF.

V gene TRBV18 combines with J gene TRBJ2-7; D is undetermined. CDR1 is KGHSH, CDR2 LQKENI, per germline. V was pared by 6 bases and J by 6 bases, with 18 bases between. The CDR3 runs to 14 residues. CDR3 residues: CASSYTVSLAEQYF. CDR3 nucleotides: TGTGCCAGCTCCTATACAGTGTCGTTGGCCGAGCAGTACTTC. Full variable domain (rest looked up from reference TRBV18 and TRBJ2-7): NAGVMQNPRHLVRRRGQEARLRCSPMKGHSHVYWYRQLPEEGLKFMVYLQKENIIDESGMPKERFSAEFPKEGPSILRIQQVVRGDSAAYFCASSYTVSLAEQYFGPGTRLTVT.

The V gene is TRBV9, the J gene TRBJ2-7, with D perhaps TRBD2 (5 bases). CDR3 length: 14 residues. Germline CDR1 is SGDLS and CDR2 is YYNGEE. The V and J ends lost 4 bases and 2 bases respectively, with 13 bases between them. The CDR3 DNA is TGTGCCAGCAGCCCTACCGGGATACCCTACGAGCAGTACTTC. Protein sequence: CASSPTGIPYEQYF.

For the CDR3, the DNA is TGTGCCAGTAAGACAGGGGATACCGGGGAGCTGTTTTTT. Its protein product is CASKTGDTGELFF. The chain uses TRBV19 and TRBJ2-2; 8 nucleotides line up with TRBD1. This CDR3 contains 13 residues. J gave up 5 bases and V 7 bases, and 3 bases lay outside the gene matches. CDR1 LNHDA and CDR2 SQIVND come from the germline V gene (reference sequence).

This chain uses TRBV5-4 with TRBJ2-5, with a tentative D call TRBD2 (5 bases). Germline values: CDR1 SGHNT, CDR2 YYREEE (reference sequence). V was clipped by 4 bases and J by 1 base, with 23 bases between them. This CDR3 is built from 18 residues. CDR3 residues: CASSDPSKASSGQETQYF. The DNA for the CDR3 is TGTGCCAGCAGCGATCCTAGCAAAGCTTCGAGTGGCCAAGAGACCCAGTACTTC.

The CDR3 reads CASSHRDYNQPQHF. The CDR3 coding sequence is TGTGCCAGTAGCCACCGGGACTACAATCAGCCCCAGCATTTT. The rearrangement joins TRBV19 to TRBJ1-5, with D possibly being TRBD1 (5 bases). CDR1 and CDR2 from the germline V gene are LNHDA and SQIVND (reference sequence). The CDR3 runs 14 residues. The ends were cut back, 6 bases at V and 3 bases at J, with 12 bases in the middle.

The CDR3 nucleotides read TGTGCCAGCAGCTTGGGGCGGAACAGGGCTGGGGCCAACGTCCTGACTTTC. It translates to CASSLGRNRAGANVLTF. V usage is TRBV5-4 and J usage is TRBJ2-6, with D perhaps TRBD1 (6 bases). Germline V gene data show CDR1 as SGHNT and CDR2 as YYREEE (reference sequence). Between the trimmed V and J ends, which lost 0 bases and 2 bases, there was a span of 12 bases. This CDR3 region has 17 residues.

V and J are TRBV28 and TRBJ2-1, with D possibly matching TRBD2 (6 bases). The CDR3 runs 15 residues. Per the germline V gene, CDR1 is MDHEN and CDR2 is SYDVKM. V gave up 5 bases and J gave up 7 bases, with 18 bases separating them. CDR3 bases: TGTGCCAGCAGTCCATCGCGTTTTGGGAGGAATGAGCAGTTCTTC. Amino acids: CASSPSRFGRNEQFF.

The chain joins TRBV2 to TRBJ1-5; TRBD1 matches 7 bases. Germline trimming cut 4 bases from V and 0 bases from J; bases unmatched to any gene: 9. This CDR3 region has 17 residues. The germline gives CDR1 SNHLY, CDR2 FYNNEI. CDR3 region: CASSGGAGGYSNQPQHF. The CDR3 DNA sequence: TGTGCCAGCAGTGGGGGGGCAGGGGGATATAGCAATCAGCCCCAGCATTTT.

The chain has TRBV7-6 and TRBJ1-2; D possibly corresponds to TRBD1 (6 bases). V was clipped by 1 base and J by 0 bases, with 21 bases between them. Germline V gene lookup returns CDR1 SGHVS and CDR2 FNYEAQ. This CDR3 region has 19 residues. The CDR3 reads CASSLEVSGTHIANYGYTF. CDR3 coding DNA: TGTGCCAGCAGCTTAGAAGTTTCCGGGACACACATAGCTAACTATGGCTACACCTTC. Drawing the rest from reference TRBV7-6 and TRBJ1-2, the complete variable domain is GAGVSQSPRYKVTKRGQDVALRCDPISGHVSLYWYRQALGQGPEFLTYFNYEAQQDKSGLPNDRFSAERPEGSISTLTIQRTEQRDSAMYRCASSLEVSGTHIANYGYTFGSGTRLTVV.

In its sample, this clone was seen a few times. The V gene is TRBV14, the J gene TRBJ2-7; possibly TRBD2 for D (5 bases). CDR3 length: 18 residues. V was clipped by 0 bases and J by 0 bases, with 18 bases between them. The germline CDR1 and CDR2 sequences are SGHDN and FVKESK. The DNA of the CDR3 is TGTGCCAGCAGCCAAGATACCCGTCTGACGGGGATCTCCTACGAGCAGTACTTC. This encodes CASSQDTRLTGISYEQYF.

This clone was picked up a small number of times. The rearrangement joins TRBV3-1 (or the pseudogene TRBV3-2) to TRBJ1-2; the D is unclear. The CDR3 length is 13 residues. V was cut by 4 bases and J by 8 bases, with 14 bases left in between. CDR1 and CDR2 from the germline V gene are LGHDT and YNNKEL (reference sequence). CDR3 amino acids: CASSLRGTGGYTF. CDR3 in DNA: TGTGCCAGCAGCCTTCGGGGAACGGGGGGCTACACCTTC.

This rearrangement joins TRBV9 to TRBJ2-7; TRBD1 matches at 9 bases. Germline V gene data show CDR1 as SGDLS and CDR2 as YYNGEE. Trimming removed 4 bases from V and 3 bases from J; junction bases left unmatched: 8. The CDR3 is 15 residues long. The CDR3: CASSPRSGQGYEQYF. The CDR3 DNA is TGTGCCAGCAGCCCTCGTTCGGGACAGGGCTACGAGCAGTACTTC.

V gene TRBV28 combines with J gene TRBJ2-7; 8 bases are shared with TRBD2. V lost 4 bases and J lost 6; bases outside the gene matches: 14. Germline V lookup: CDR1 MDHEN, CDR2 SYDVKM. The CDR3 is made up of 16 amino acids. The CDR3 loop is CASSWAGRAWSAEQYF. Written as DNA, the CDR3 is TGTGCCAGCAGTTGGGCCGGGAGGGCCTGGTCAGCCGAGCAGTACTTC.

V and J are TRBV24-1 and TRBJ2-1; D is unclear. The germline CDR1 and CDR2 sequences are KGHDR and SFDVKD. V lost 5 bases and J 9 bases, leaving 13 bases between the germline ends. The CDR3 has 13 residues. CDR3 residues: CATSVTADGEQFF. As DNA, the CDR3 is TGTGCCACCAGTGTCACAGCAGACGGTGAGCAGTTCTTC.

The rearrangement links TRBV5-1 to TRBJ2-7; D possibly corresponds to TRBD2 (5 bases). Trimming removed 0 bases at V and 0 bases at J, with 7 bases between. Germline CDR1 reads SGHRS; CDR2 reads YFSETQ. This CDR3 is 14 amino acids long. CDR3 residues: CASSLAGDSYEQYF. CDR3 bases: TGCGCCAGCAGCTTGGCCGGGGACTCCTACGAGCAGTACTTC.

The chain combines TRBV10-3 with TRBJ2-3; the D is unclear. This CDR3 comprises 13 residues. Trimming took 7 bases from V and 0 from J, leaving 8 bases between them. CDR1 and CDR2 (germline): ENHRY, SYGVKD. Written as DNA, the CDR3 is TGTGCCATCACTGGCGGTAGCACAGATACGCAGTATTTT. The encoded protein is CAITGGSTDTQYF.